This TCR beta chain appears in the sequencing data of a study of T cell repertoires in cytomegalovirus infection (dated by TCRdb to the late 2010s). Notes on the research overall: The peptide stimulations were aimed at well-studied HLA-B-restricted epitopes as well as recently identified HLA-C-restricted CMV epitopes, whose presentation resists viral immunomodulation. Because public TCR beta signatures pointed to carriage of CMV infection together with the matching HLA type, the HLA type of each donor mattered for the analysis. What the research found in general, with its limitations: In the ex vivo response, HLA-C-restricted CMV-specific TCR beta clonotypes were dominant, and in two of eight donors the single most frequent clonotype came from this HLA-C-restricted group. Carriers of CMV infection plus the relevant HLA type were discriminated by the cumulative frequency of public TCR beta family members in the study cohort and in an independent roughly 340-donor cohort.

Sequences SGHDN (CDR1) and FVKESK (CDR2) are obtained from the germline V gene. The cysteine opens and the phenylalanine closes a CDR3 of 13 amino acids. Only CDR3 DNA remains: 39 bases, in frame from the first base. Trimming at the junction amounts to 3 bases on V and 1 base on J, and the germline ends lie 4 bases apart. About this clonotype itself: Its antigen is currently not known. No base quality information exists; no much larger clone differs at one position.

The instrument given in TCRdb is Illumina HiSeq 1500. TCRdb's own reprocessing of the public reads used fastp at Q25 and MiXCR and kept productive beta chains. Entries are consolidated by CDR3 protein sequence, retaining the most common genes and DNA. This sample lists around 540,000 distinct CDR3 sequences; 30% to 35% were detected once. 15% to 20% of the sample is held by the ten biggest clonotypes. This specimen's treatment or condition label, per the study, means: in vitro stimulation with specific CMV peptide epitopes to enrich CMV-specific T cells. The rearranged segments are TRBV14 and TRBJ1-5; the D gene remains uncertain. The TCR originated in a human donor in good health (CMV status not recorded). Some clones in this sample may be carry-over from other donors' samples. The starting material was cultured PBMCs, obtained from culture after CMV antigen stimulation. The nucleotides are TGTGCCAGCAGCCACGGGAGCAATCAGCCCCAGCATTTT. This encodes CASSHGSNQPQHF.